This entry describes one T cell receptor (beta chain). In this sample, this clonotype turned up many times. The specificity of this receptor is unknown. The input lacks base qualities; no much larger clone sits a single base away. In the study, sorted CD4+ and CD8+ blood T cells from patients with severe aplastic anemia and from healthy subjects underwent deep sequencing of TCR repertoires. Ficoll-Paque density gradient centrifugation was used to isolate peripheral blood mononuclear cells. Before DNA extraction, CD4+ and CD8+ T cells were sorted by FACS or by magnetic beads. The CDR3 numbers 15 residues from cysteine through phenylalanine. Only CDR3 DNA remains: 45 bases, in frame from the first base. V trim: 6 bases; J trim: 6 bases; unmatched bases: 9. From the germline V gene, CDR1 is SGHVT and CDR2 is SQSDAQ. The data were obtained in a study of CD8+CD57+ T cells in acquired aplastic anemia (dated by TCRdb to 2017 to 2018). Regarding the study in general: Extracted DNA from sorted CD4+ and CD8+ cells averaged about 2.9 ug, ranging from roughly 0.17 to 27.4 ug. Results and caveats for the whole study, not just this receptor: CD8+ Simpson's diversity did not differ significantly between patients and healthy controls (P=0.060). Around 31 CD8+ CDR3 sequences were shared between patients and controls but appeared highly expressed in patients and within their immunodominant clones.

Genomic DNA was used as template for profiling of TCR beta VDJ combinations and CDR3 sequences. TCR repertoire sequencing was run on an Illumina HiSeq 2000. The original methods were these. Repertoires were assessed using TRBV/TRBJ rearrangement plots, CDR3 size and DJ length profiles, and Simpson's diversity index. The most abundant DNA sequence in the deep sequencing data was taken as the immunodominant clone. CDR3 amino acid sequences were checked for sharing between subjects and were compared against published repertoires and the VDJdb database. TCRdb redid the processing of the public reads, applying fastp at Q25 and MiXCR, and retained in-frame beta chains. Records with the same CDR3 protein are collapsed into one entry carrying the most frequent genes and DNA. For this entry, the V and J calls and clone size follow TCRdb and not the study's own pipeline. The sample profile shows 250,000 to 300,000 distinct CDR3 sequences; 55% to 65% of them were found once. Less than 10% of the sample goes to the ten largest clones.

In this chain, TRBV7-4 is recombined with TRBJ1-5; 9 bases in the middle match TRBD1. The material sequenced was sorted CD4+, CD8+, or CD8+CD57+ T cells (not recorded which) from PBMCs. This TCR was recovered from a human donor with severe aplastic anemia or a healthy control (not recorded which). The DNA sequence reads TGTGCCAGCAGAAGAGAGACAGGGGGACTTCAGCCCCAGCATTTT. Its translation reads: CASRRETGGLQPQHF.